These T cell receptor beta chains were read from a single sample in a study of T cells in Graves' hyperthyroidism and ophthalmopathy. TCRdb reprocessed the multiplex PCR reads with MiXCR, giving one entry per CDR3 protein. Seen here are 300,000 or so distinct CDR3 sequences, approximately 17% observed once, and the top ten hold less than 70%. The material sequenced was blood. Receptors originate from a woman aged 55 to 70 with Graves' ophthalmopathy. Both conserved end residues are part of each CDR3. Each record gives: D gene, J gene, clone size, V gene, CDR3 DNA, CDR3 protein. The D gene is left open where the match is weak. For some rows the clone size is stated as once, few or many, or as a class when expanded; others skip it.

D gene: NA
J gene: TRBJ1-2
clone size: NA
V gene: TRBV19
CDR3 DNA: TGTGCCAGTACCTCGCGGGGGGGCTATGGCTACACCTTC
CDR3 protein: CASTSRGGYGYTF

D gene: NA
J gene: TRBJ2-1
clone size: many
V gene: TRBV5-4
CDR3 DNA: TGTGCCAGCAGCATCCCCCGGGACGACAATGAGCAGTTCTTC
CDR3 protein: CASSIPRDDNEQFF

D gene: TRBD1
J gene: TRBJ1-2
clone size: many
V gene: TRBV7-9
CDR3 DNA: TGTGCCAGCAGCTTCGCCTGGACAGGGAGTTTGGGCTACACCTTC
CDR3 protein: CASSFAWTGSLGYTF

D gene: TRBD1
J gene: TRBJ2-3
clone size: many
V gene: TRBV12-3/TRBV12-4
CDR3 DNA: TGTGCCAGCAGTCCAGGGACAGGGGGCGCAGATACGCAGTATTTT
CDR3 protein: CASSPGTGGADTQYF

D gene: NA
J gene: TRBJ1-5
clone size: many
V gene: TRBV20-1
CDR3 DNA: TGCAGTGCGGCCGACCTCCGGGACAGCAATCAGCCCCAGCATTTT
CDR3 protein: CSAADLRDSNQPQHF

D gene: TRBD1
J gene: TRBJ2-3
clone size: few
V gene: TRBV27
CDR3 DNA: TGTGCCAGCAGTTCCCTTTGGACAGGGGTGACAGATACGCAGTATTTT
CDR3 protein: CASSSLWTGVTDTQYF

D gene: NA
J gene: TRBJ2-7
clone size: many
V gene: TRBV7-9
CDR3 DNA: TGTGCCAGCAGCTTAGGGGTCATCACTGACGAGCAGTACTTC
CDR3 protein: CASSLGVITDEQYF

D gene: NA
J gene: TRBJ2-3
clone size: many
V gene: TRBV12-3/TRBV12-4
CDR3 DNA: TGTGCCAGCAGTTTAGGGGGGTACAACACAGATACGCAGTATTTT
CDR3 protein: CASSLGGYNTDTQYF

D gene: NA
J gene: TRBJ2-2
clone size: many
V gene: TRBV7-9
CDR3 DNA: TGTGCCAGCAGCGGGTATTACCGACAGGCTTCCGGGGAGCTGTTTTTT
CDR3 protein: CASSGYYRQASGELFF

D gene: TRBD2
J gene: TRBJ2-7
clone size: many
V gene: TRBV20-1
CDR3 DNA: TGCAGTGCAGGAGGACTAGCGGGAGTGATAACCTACGAGCAGTACTTC
CDR3 protein: CSAGGLAGVITYEQYF

D gene: NA
J gene: TRBJ2-7
clone size: many
V gene: TRBV6-1
CDR3 DNA: TGTGCCAGCACCCGGGACGGCTCCTACGAGCAGTACTTC
CDR3 protein: CASTRDGSYEQYF

D gene: NA
J gene: TRBJ2-1
clone size: many
V gene: TRBV29-1
CDR3 DNA: TGCAGCTCATTGTACAATGAGCAGTTCTTC
CDR3 protein: CSSLYNEQFF

D gene: NA
J gene: TRBJ1-2
clone size: few
V gene: TRBV20-1
CDR3 DNA: TGCAGTGCCAGAGACGTTTTCTATGGCTACACCTTC
CDR3 protein: CSARDVFYGYTF

D gene: NA
J gene: TRBJ1-1
clone size: many
V gene: TRBV11-2
CDR3 DNA: TGTGCCAGCAGCTTAGACCCAGGGAACACTGAAGCTTTCTTT
CDR3 protein: CASSLDPGNTEAFF

D gene: TRBD2
J gene: TRBJ2-4
clone size: many
V gene: TRBV7-9
CDR3 DNA: TGTGCCAGCAGTCCTACTCTTCTTAGCGGGAAGGCCAAAAACATTCAGTACTTC
CDR3 protein: CASSPTLLSGKAKNIQYF

D gene: NA
J gene: TRBJ2-4
clone size: many
V gene: TRBV7-2
CDR3 DNA: TGTGCCAGCAGCTTAGAAGGGAGCATTCAGTACTTC
CDR3 protein: CASSLEGSIQYF

D gene: NA
J gene: TRBJ2-3
clone size: many
V gene: TRBV29-1
CDR3 DNA: TGCAGCGCCGAGGGGGGGAGAGGGGCAGATACGCAGTATTTT
CDR3 protein: CSAEGGRGADTQYF

D gene: NA
J gene: TRBJ2-1
clone size: few
V gene: TRBV9
CDR3 DNA: TGTGCCAGCAGCTCCAGCCCCTCATCTTACAATGAGCAGTTCTTC
CDR3 protein: CASSSSPSSYNEQFF

D gene: NA
J gene: TRBJ2-7
clone size: many
V gene: TRBV7-6
CDR3 DNA: TGTGCCAGCAGCTTAGTACCGGACCCCCAATACGAGCAGTACTTC
CDR3 protein: CASSLVPDPQYEQYF

D gene: NA
J gene: TRBJ2-2
clone size: NA
V gene: TRBV18
CDR3 DNA: TGTGCCAGCTGGGGGGCTAGCAGCGGGGAGCTGTTTTTT
CDR3 protein: CASWGASSGELFF

D gene: NA
J gene: TRBJ2-6
clone size: NA
V gene: TRBV20-1
CDR3 DNA: TGCAGTGCCCCGGACCCCATCTATAATTCTGGGGCCAACGTCCTGACTTTC
CDR3 protein: CSAPDPIYNSGANVLTF

D gene: NA
J gene: TRBJ2-5
clone size: NA
V gene: TRBV20-1
CDR3 DNA: TGCAGTGCTAGAGATCTGAGGGGGGAGACCCAGTACTTC
CDR3 protein: CSARDLRGETQYF

D gene: TRBD2
J gene: TRBJ2-7
clone size: many
V gene: TRBV20-1
CDR3 DNA: TGCAGTGTGGAAAACCCTAGAGCGGGAGGTAACGAGCAGTACTTC
CDR3 protein: CSVENPRAGGNEQYF

D gene: NA
J gene: TRBJ2-7
clone size: NA
V gene: TRBV3-2
CDR3 DNA: TGTGCCAGCAGCCAAGAAAGTACAGGTAGGACCTACGAGCAGTACTTC
CDR3 protein: CASSQESTGRTYEQYF

D gene: NA
J gene: TRBJ1-1
clone size: NA
V gene: TRBV6-1
CDR3 DNA: TGTGCCAGCAGTACTTCTCAGGGAAACACTGAAGCTTTCTTT
CDR3 protein: CASSTSQGNTEAFF

D gene: NA
J gene: TRBJ2-2
clone size: once
V gene: TRBV18
CDR3 DNA: TGTGCCAGCTCACCAACAGAGGAAGGAGGGACCGGGGAGCTGTTTTTT
CDR3 protein: CASSPTEEGGTGELFF

D gene: NA
J gene: TRBJ1-5
clone size: NA
V gene: TRBV7-2
CDR3 DNA: TGTGCCAGCAGCTTAGGTGGGGGGGCGCAAAGTCAGCCCCAGCATTTT
CDR3 protein: CASSLGGGAQSQPQHF

D gene: TRBD2
J gene: TRBJ2-7
clone size: NA
V gene: TRBV24-1
CDR3 DNA: TGTGCCACCAGTGATTCGACTAGCGGGAGGTTCTTCGAGCAGTACTTC
CDR3 protein: CATSDSTSGRFFEQYF

D gene: NA
J gene: TRBJ1-6
clone size: few
V gene: TRBV19
CDR3 DNA: TGTGCCAGTAGTAGAAACTCCGGGACGGCTAATTCACCCCTCCACTTT
CDR3 protein: CASSRNSGTANSPLHF

D gene: NA
J gene: TRBJ1-1
clone size: many
V gene: TRBV5-6
CDR3 DNA: TGTGCCAGCAGCTTACCTGACGAGAACACTGAAGCTTTCTTT
CDR3 protein: CASSLPDENTEAFF

D gene: NA
J gene: TRBJ1-5
clone size: few
V gene: TRBV15
CDR3 DNA: TGTGCCACCAGCAGAGGGGCAGGGGACGGCCACACTTCCAGGCAGCCCCAGCATTTT
CDR3 protein: CATSRGAGDGHTSRQPQHF

D gene: NA
J gene: TRBJ2-3
clone size: many
V gene: TRBV18
CDR3 DNA: TGTGCCAGCTCACCAAATCCCCAGGGGACAACAGATACGCAGTATTTT
CDR3 protein: CASSPNPQGTTDTQYF

D gene: TRBD2
J gene: TRBJ2-3
clone size: NA
V gene: TRBV7-8
CDR3 DNA: TGTGCCAGCAGCTTATTCACCCTAGCGGGTATGCCAGATACGCAGTATTTT
CDR3 protein: CASSLFTLAGMPDTQYF

D gene: TRBD1
J gene: TRBJ1-1
clone size: NA
V gene: TRBV2
CDR3 DNA: TGTGCCAGCAGGGCTTGGGACAGGGGGGGAACTGAAGCTTTCTTT
CDR3 protein: CASRAWDRGGTEAFF

D gene: TRBD2
J gene: TRBJ2-7
clone size: many
V gene: TRBV10-3
CDR3 DNA: TGTGCCATACGGGGGGAAACATCCTACGAGCAGTACTTC
CDR3 protein: CAIRGETSYEQYF

D gene: NA
J gene: TRBJ2-1
clone size: many
V gene: TRBV7-9
CDR3 DNA: TGTGCCAGCAGCTTTGTTTCGGGAGAAGACAATGAGCAGTTCTTC
CDR3 protein: CASSFVSGEDNEQFF

D gene: NA
J gene: TRBJ2-5
clone size: NA
V gene: TRBV30
CDR3 DNA: TGTGCCCAGGAGGGGTGGTCAGAGACCCAGTACTTC
CDR3 protein: CAQEGWSETQYF

D gene: TRBD1
J gene: TRBJ2-3
clone size: many
V gene: TRBV10-3
CDR3 DNA: TGTGCCATCACCTCGACAGGGCGTGCAGATACGCAGTATTTT
CDR3 protein: CAITSTGRADTQYF

D gene: TRBD2
J gene: TRBJ2-1
clone size: NA
V gene: TRBV6-1
CDR3 DNA: TGTGCCAGCAGAATTAGCGGGGCCTCAACCTACAATGAGCAGTTCTTC
CDR3 protein: CASRISGASTYNEQFF

D gene: TRBD1
J gene: TRBJ1-1
clone size: many
V gene: TRBV5-4
CDR3 DNA: TGTGCCAGCAGCAGGGGACAGCAGAACACTGAAGCTTTCTTT
CDR3 protein: CASSRGQQNTEAFF

D gene: NA
J gene: TRBJ2-7
clone size: many
V gene: TRBV30
CDR3 DNA: TGTGCCTGGAGTACGCCCACCGGGCTCGAAGGGCAGTACTTC
CDR3 protein: CAWSTPTGLEGQYF

D gene: NA
J gene: TRBJ2-7
clone size: few
V gene: TRBV5-1
CDR3 DNA: TGCGCCAGCAGAATGGTCAGAGGTACACTCGAGCAGTACTTC
CDR3 protein: CASRMVRGTLEQYF

D gene: NA
J gene: TRBJ1-2
clone size: many
V gene: TRBV28
CDR3 DNA: TGTGCCAGCAGTTTAGAAGGGGCGCGTGGCTACACCTTC
CDR3 protein: CASSLEGARGYTF

D gene: TRBD1
J gene: TRBJ2-7
clone size: NA
V gene: TRBV20-1
CDR3 DNA: TGCAGTGCTACCGTCTCCGGGACAGATACCTACGAGCAGTACTTC
CDR3 protein: CSATVSGTDTYEQYF